The rows below give T cell receptor beta chains drawn from one sample of a study of monozygotic twins with inflammatory bowel disease. One entry per CDR3 protein, without DNA, is what TCRdb gives after re-calling the 5' RACE reads. The repertoire table contains roughly 200,000 distinct CDR3 sequences. Sequenced input: blood. These receptors originate from a human donor with ulcerative colitis or Crohn's disease, or a healthy co-twin of an affected twin (not recorded which). Both conserved end residues are part of each CDR3.

v_gene	j_gene	CDR3aa
TRBV7-2	TRBJ1-2	CASSLGRMYGYTF
TRBV4-2	TRBJ1-3	CASSQDITAAYSGNTIYF
TRBV5-6	TRBJ2-1	CASSPPNGYLQFF
TRBV7-3	TRBJ2-2	CASSSPTGSYTGELFF
TRBV12-3/TRBV12-4	TRBJ1-5	CASSFNLGQGLVQPQHF
TRBV4-2	TRBJ2-4	CASSPWTDTQFQAKNIQYF
TRBV7-2	TRBJ2-1	CASSRDSSSNEQFF
TRBV5-1	TRBJ1-2	CASSLWTGQGYTF
TRBV9	TRBJ1-6	CASSDQGAVGSPLHF
TRBV18	TRBJ2-3	CASSPRGAITDTQYF
TRBV27	TRBJ2-7	CASRRDGKTYEQYF
TRBV3-1	TRBJ1-4	CASRRGGATNEKLFF
TRBV20-1	TRBJ1-1	CSAREWTVNTEAFF
TRBV7-3	TRBJ1-5	CASSLEKGQPQHF
TRBV12-3/TRBV12-4	TRBJ1-5	CASSPNRVGNQPQHF
TRBV30	TRBJ1-5	CAWSPRTDAAQPQHF
TRBV5-1	TRBJ1-5	CASSLQPNQPQHF
TRBV2	TRBJ2-3	CASRVIGGTDTQYF
TRBV10-3	TRBJ1-2	CAISVGGLHGYTF
TRBV7-2	TRBJ2-1	CASSSRLAGGFGNEQFF
TRBV7-2	TRBJ2-1	CASSLEGTRGDEQFF
TRBV7-9	TRBJ2-1	CASSLGTVREFF
TRBV20-1	TRBJ2-7	CSAREGEKGYEQYF
TRBV3-1	TRBJ2-7	CASSQAISGRNEQYF
TRBV10-3	TRBJ2-2	CAISEGQPYYSGELFF
TRBV24-1	TRBJ1-2	CATSDPGQGFYGYTF
TRBV7-7	TRBJ2-1	CASSLSSQLGGEQFF
TRBV7-6	TRBJ1-5	CASSLGTGTDNQPQHF
TRBV11-2	TRBJ2-3	CASSLNRGSGRGADTQYF